Sequencing of this T cell receptor (beta chain) was carried out in a study of response to subunit inactivated influenza vaccine. TCRdb reprocessed the RT-PCR reads via MiXCR and lists one record per CDR3 protein. This sample has fewer than 550,000 distinct CDR3 sequences, with less than 30% found just once. V lost 2 bases and J lost 3; bases outside the gene matches: 1. Germline V gene lookup returns CDR1 MNHEY and CDR2 SVGAGI. This CDR3 has 13 amino acids. The clonotype was recovered from a man aged 45 to 65 who received an inactivated influenza vaccine. The chain joins TRBV6-5 to TRBJ2-7; 7 bases are a match to TRBD2. Sequencing used CD4+ T cells sorted from PBMCs, obtained 4 to 6 days after vaccination. The CDR3 DNA follows: TGTGCCAGCAGTTACCGGGGGGACTACGAGCAGTACTTC. This codes for CASSYRGDYEQYF.